This passage covers 31 T cell receptor beta chains from one sample sequenced in a study of beta chain features in type 1 diabetes (dated by TCRdb to the late 2010s). Receptor amplification or capture employed the immunoSEQ multiplex PCR assay. The entire isolated RNA was reverse transcribed using the High Capacity cDNA Reverse Transcription Kit, and thus expressed TCRB transcripts were sequenced. As stored in TCRdb, this immuneACCESS dataset retains in-frame rearrangements with V and J assigned. A fraction of the clones does not appear; measured against another copy, unresolved V genes explain less than half of the discrepancy, and the remainder lacks a known reason. Present in this sample are 390,000 or so clones, 11% to 15% of which were seen just once. The biggest ten clones account for less than 0.04% of the sample. The specimen was naive CD4+ T cells from blood. What the cell subset or site label conveys for this sample: true naive CD4+ T cells. Receptor source: a man aged 25 to 40 in good health.

This clone was detected a few times. The chain combines TRBV11-2 with TRBJ2-3; 7 bases agree with TRBD1. The germline CDR1 and CDR2 sequences are SGHAT and FQNNGV. This CDR3 is 14 amino acids long. J lost 4 bases, V lost 8 bases, and 9 bases had no gene match. CDR3 loop: CASAADRVPDTQYF. DNA for the CDR3: TGTGCCAGCGCTGCAGACAGGGTCCCAGATACGCAGTATTTT. The variable domain in full, completed from reference TRBV11-2 and TRBJ2-3, reads EAGVAQSPRYKIIEKRQSVAFWCNPISGHATLYWYQQILGQGPKLLIQFQNNGVVDDSQLPKDRFSAERLKGVDSTLKIQPAKLEDSAVYLCASAADRVPDTQYFGPGTRLTVL.

The V gene is TRBV27, the J gene TRBJ2-2; no clear D. The germline V gene encodes CDR1 MNHEY and CDR2 SMNVEV (reference sequence). The CDR3 has 12 amino acids. The V end was cut by 5 bases, the J end by 6 bases, with 7 bases between. CDR3 amino acids: CASSLRSGELFF. As DNA, the CDR3 is TGTGCCAGCAGTCTACGGTCCGGGGAGCTGTTTTTT.

This clone was picked up a small number of times. The chain carries TRBV5-1 and TRBJ2-5, with D possibly being TRBD2 (5 bases). In germline, CDR1 is SGHRS, CDR2 YFSETQ. The V end lost 0 bases, the J end lost 6 bases, and 9 bases lay between the germline ends. This CDR3 is 13 amino acids long. The CDR3 region is CASSLEGGQTQYF. The CDR3 DNA follows: TGCGCCAGCAGCTTGGAGGGCGGGCAGACCCAGTACTTC.

The CDR3 DNA reads TGTGCCAGCAGCTCTCTGGACGGCTACGAGCAGTACTTC. This codes for CASSSLDGYEQYF. The rearrangement joins TRBV7-2 to TRBJ2-7, with D unresolved. The CDR3 spans 13 residues. Trimming removed 4 bases at V and 3 bases at J, with 10 bases between. Germline-derived CDR1 and CDR2 are SGHTA and FQGNSA.

The chain combines TRBV15 with TRBJ2-5; 9 bases fit TRBD2. The CDR3 is 13 amino acids. Germline CDR1 LNHNV, CDR2 YYDKDF (reference sequence). J gave up 3 bases and V 5 bases, and 1 base lay outside the gene matches. CDR3 sequence (DNA): TGTGCCACCAGCCGGACTAGCGAAGAGACCCAGTACTTC. The encoded protein is CATSRTSEETQYF.

This clone was observed a few times. This chain links TRBV18 with TRBJ1-4; the D is unclear. The CDR3 consists of 16 residues. The V gene lost 2 bases and the J gene lost 0 bases, with 10 bases spanning the gap. Germline values: CDR1 KGHSH, CDR2 LQKENI. This CDR3 reads CASSPGRVATNEKLFF. The CDR3 DNA follows: TGTGCCAGCTCACCAGGTCGGGTTGCAACTAATGAAAAACTGTTTTTT.

The chain links TRBV28 to TRBJ1-2; possibly TRBD1 for D (6 bases). This CDR3 is built from 14 residues. Germline CDR1 is MDHEN and CDR2 is SYDVKM. With 5 bases removed from V and 4 bases from J, the gap between germline ends came to 14 bases. In nucleotides, the CDR3 is TGTGCCAGCAGTGACCGGGACAACCTCTATGGCTACACCTTC. The encoded protein is CASSDRDNLYGYTF.

This clone was seen more than once but under ten times. The rearrangement joins TRBV4-2 to TRBJ1-1; weak D call: TRBD1 (6 bases). V was clipped by 0 bases and J by 11 bases, with 16 bases between them. The CDR3 covers 14 residues. Per germline, CDR1 LGHNA and CDR2 YNFKEQ. CDR3 loop: CASSQDLVGALAFF. The CDR3, as DNA: TGTGCCAGCAGCCAAGATTTGGTGGGGGCGCTGGCTTTCTTT.

The table lists this clone with a few counts. The chain links TRBV15 to TRBJ1-1; 7 bases agree with TRBD1. The germline V gene encodes CDR1 LNHNV and CDR2 YYDKDF (reference sequence). The CDR3 runs to 14 residues. After removal of 3 bases from V and 2 bases from J, the junction contained 3 bases not matched to a gene. The CDR3 region is CATSRDRLNTEAFF. The CDR3 nucleotides read TGTGCCACCAGCAGGGACAGGCTAAACACTGAAGCTTTCTTT.

The V and J genes are TRBV29-1 and TRBJ2-7, with 8 bases lining up with TRBD2. The CDR3 runs 13 residues. Losses at the gene ends were 6 bases for V and 6 bases for J; bases not matched to a gene: 10. Per germline, CDR1 SQVTM and CDR2 ANQGSEA. CDR3 sequence: CSVGREVGGEQYF. The CDR3 DNA reads TGCAGCGTCGGGAGGGAAGTAGGAGGCGAGCAGTACTTC.

This rearrangement joins TRBV7-9 to TRBJ2-5, with a possible D match to TRBD1 (6 bases). CDR1 SEHNR and CDR2 FQNEAQ come from the germline V gene (reference sequence). CDR3 size: 13 residues. V gave up 3 bases and J gave up 1 base, with 6 bases separating them. CDR3 sequence: CASSLDSQETQYF. The CDR3 DNA reads TGTGCCAGCAGCTTGGACAGCCAAGAGACCCAGTACTTC.

The chain carries TRBV30 and TRBJ2-6; D gene uncertain. Trimming removed 8 bases at V and 0 bases at J, with 11 bases between. The CDR3 covers 14 residues. CDR1 and CDR2 (germline): GTSNPN, SVGIG (reference sequence). CDR3 coding DNA: TGTGCCAGCCCAAAGAGCTCTGGGGCCAACGTCCTGACTTTC. Translating it yields CASPKSSGANVLTF. Supplemented by reference TRBV30 and TRBJ2-6, the full variable domain reads SQTIHQWPATLVQPVGSPLSLECTVEGTSNPNLYWYRQAAGRGLQLLFYSVGIGQISSEVPQNLSASRPQDRQFILSSKKLLLSDSGFYLCASPKSSGANVLTFGAGSRLTVL.

Only a few counts were recorded for this clone. The gene calls are TRBV11-2 and TRBJ2-5; 9 nucleotides agree with TRBD2. The CDR3 totals 14 residues. Germline values: CDR1 SGHAT, CDR2 FQNNGV. The ends lost 4 bases at V and 5 bases at J; junction bases unmatched: 5. CDR3 in DNA: TGTGCCAGCAGCTCGCGGGGGGGCCTGGAGACCCAGTACTTC. It specifies CASSSRGGLETQYF.

A few counts support this clone. The chain carries TRBV13 and TRBJ2-2, with 9 positions matching TRBD1. The CDR3 is 15 amino acids. CDR1 and CDR2 (germline): PRHDT, FYEKMQ (reference sequence). Germline trimming cut 5 bases from V and 6 bases from J; bases unmatched to any gene: 7. The CDR3 bases are TGTGCCAGCAGCCCGGACAGGGGTATCCCCGGGGAGCTGTTTTTT. Protein: CASSPDRGIPGELFF.

This clone was observed at least ten times. The genes are TRBV14 and TRBJ2-7; TRBD1 matches 7 bases. The CDR3 runs to 13 residues. Looked up from germline, CDR1 is SGHDN and CDR2 is FVKESK. Trimming removed 4 bases from V and 4 bases from J; junction bases left unmatched: 4. The CDR3 is CASSLLQGYEQYF. DNA for the CDR3: TGTGCCAGCAGCCTCCTACAGGGGTACGAGCAGTACTTC.

With regard to this clone: The sample has other DNA sequences that encode this CDR3 too. The chain recombines TRBV29-1 with TRBJ2-1; TRBD1 is a possible D gene (5 bases). In germline, CDR1 is SQVTM, CDR2 ANQGSEA. The length of the CDR3 is 10 residues. Trimming pared 7 bases from V and 5 bases from J, leaving 6 bases between. The CDR3 DNA follows: TGCAGCGCAGGGAACAATGAGCAGTTCTTC. Amino acids: CSAGNNEQFF.

V usage is TRBV10-3 and J usage is TRBJ1-6; no clear D gene. In germline, CDR1 is ENHRY, CDR2 SYGVKD. The V and J ends lost 7 bases and 8 bases respectively, with 12 bases between them. This CDR3 is built from 13 residues. The CDR3 reads CAIKRGMDSPLHF. CDR3 bases: TGTGCCATCAAGAGAGGGATGGATTCACCCCTCCACTTT.

In its sample, this clone was seen a few times. The rearrangement joins TRBV5-1 to TRBJ2-4; D call uncertain. Trimming stripped 2 bases from V and 6 bases from J, with 9 bases between. Germline V gene data show CDR1 as SGHRS and CDR2 as YFSETQ. CDR3 length: 13 residues. For the CDR3, the DNA is TGCGCCAGCAGCTTCAAGGTTGGAAACATTCAGTACTTC. Its translation: CASSFKVGNIQYF.

The chain carries TRBV6-6 and TRBJ2-3; no reliable D call. The CDR3 is made up of 14 amino acids. Germline loops: CDR1 MNHNY, CDR2 SVGAGI (reference sequence). Trimming removed 0 bases at V and 4 bases at J, with 8 bases between. In DNA, the CDR3 is TGTGCCAGCAGTTACTCGATATGGGCAGATACGCAGTATTTT. Its translation: CASSYSIWADTQYF.

J is TRBJ1-2 and V is TRBV30; tentatively, D is TRBD1 (6 bases). Germline CDR1 and CDR2: GTSNPN and SVGIG (reference sequence). This CDR3 comprises 16 residues. V shed 0 bases and J shed 4 bases, with 18 bases lying between them. The CDR3 coding sequence is TGTGCCTGGAGTGTACGGCGCAGGGGAGGAGGCTATGGCTACACCTTC. Translating it yields CAWSVRRRGGGYGYTF.

This clone was seen a handful of times. The chain joins TRBV21-1 to TRBJ2-3; the DNA was not compared with TRBD2, the D call given in the table. TRBV21-1 is shown as a pseudogene. The CDR3 is 16 residues long. This CDR3 reads CASSSSTRDGVDTQYF. Here the CDR3 DNA reads TGTGCCAGCAGCTCTTCGACTAGAGATGGTGTAGATACGCAGTATTTT.

The chain uses TRBV27 and TRBJ2-7; TRBD2 aligns across 9 bases. The CDR3 spans 18 residues. Germline CDR1 reads MNHEY; CDR2 reads SMNVEV (reference sequence). CDR3 in amino acids: CANSLMSWRREGLHEQYV. The CDR3 DNA follows: TGTGCCAACAGTTTAATGTCCTGGCGGCGGGAGGGCCTCCACGAGCAGTACGTC.

This clone was detected a few times. J is TRBJ2-7 and V is TRBV7-9; possible D gene TRBD1, 5 bases. Germline V gives CDR1 SEHNR, CDR2 FQNEAQ (reference sequence). The CDR3 contains 12 residues. The CDR3 here is CASSLAGAGWNV. The CDR3 DNA follows: TGTGCCAGCAGCTTAGCAGGGGCAGGGTGGAACGTC.

V usage is TRBV7-2 and J usage is TRBJ2-1; D tentatively reads TRBD1 or TRBD2 (5 bases each). Trimming pared 4 bases from V and 13 bases from J, leaving 14 bases between. The CDR3 sequence is 12 residues long. The germline V gene has CDR1 SGHTA and CDR2 FQGNSA. The CDR3 is CASSSPGTAQFF. The CDR3, as DNA: TGTGCCAGCAGCTCCCCCGGGACGGCACAGTTCTTC. The variable domain in full, completed from reference TRBV7-2 and TRBJ2-1, reads GAGVSQSPSNKVTEKGKDVELRCDPISGHTALYWYRQSLGQGLEFLIYFQGNSAPDKSGLPSDRFSAERTGGSVSTLTIQRTQQEDSAVYLCASSSPGTAQFFGPGTRLTVL.

V gene TRBV25-1 combines with J gene TRBJ2-5; no firm D call. This CDR3 comprises 13 residues. The germline V gene has CDR1 MGHDK and CDR2 SYGVNS. Deletions cut 8 bases from V and 5 bases from J, with 15 bases between. In nucleotides, the CDR3 is TGTGCCAGCGGACGACTTAGCCGCGAGACCCAGTACTTC. Amino acids: CASGRLSRETQYF.

This chain joins TRBV5-1 and TRBJ2-5, with 7 bases that match TRBD1. This CDR3 has 15 residues. Per the germline V gene, CDR1 is SGHRS and CDR2 is YFSETQ. Trimming at V came to 0 bases and at J to 5 bases, leaving 7 bases not matched to a gene. CDR3 DNA sequence: TGCGCCAGCAGCTTGGGACAGGGAAATTGGGAGACCCAGTACTTC. This sequence encodes CASSLGQGNWETQYF.

This clone was counted between two and nine times. The V call is TRBV15, the J call TRBJ2-3; the D gene is possibly TRBD2 (6 bases). Germline V CDR1 and CDR2: LNHNV, YYDKDF (reference sequence). Trimming left V 5 bases short and J 3 bases short, with 9 bases between. The CDR3 totals 13 residues. In nucleotides, the CDR3 is TGTGCCACCAGCGGGGACTTTACAGATACGCAGTATTTT. Translating it yields CATSGDFTDTQYF.

This clone has just a few counts. V is TRBV5-1 and J is TRBJ2-1; D ambiguous. The CDR3 consists of 15 residues. Germline V gene lookup returns CDR1 SGHRS and CDR2 YFSETQ. V lost 0 bases and J lost 5, with 12 bases in between. Written as DNA, the CDR3 is TGCGCCAGCAGCTTGGGTTTCGGCAGGAACAATGAGCAGTTCTTC. It codes for CASSLGFGRNNEQFF. The full variable domain, its missing parts supplied by reference TRBV5-1 and TRBJ2-1, is KAGVTQTPRYLIKTRGQQVTLSCSPISGHRSVSWYQQTPGQGLQFLFEYFSETQRNKGNFPGRFSGRQFSNSRSEMNVSTLELGDSALYLCASSLGFGRNNEQFFGPGTRLTVL.

This clone came up a few times. V usage is TRBV5-1 and J usage is TRBJ2-1, with a weak D call TRBD2 (5 bases). CDR1 SGHRS and CDR2 YFSETQ come from the germline V gene. CDR3 length: 14 amino acids. The germline V and J ends were trimmed by 1 base and 5 bases, with 10 bases remaining between them. CDR3 coding DNA: TGCGCCAGCAGCTTGACTAGTATCGACAATGAGCAGTTCTTC. It encodes CASSLTSIDNEQFF. Together with reference TRBV5-1 and TRBJ2-1, the CDR3 gives the full variable domain: KAGVTQTPRYLIKTRGQQVTLSCSPISGHRSVSWYQQTPGQGLQFLFEYFSETQRNKGNFPGRFSGRQFSNSRSEMNVSTLELGDSALYLCASSLTSIDNEQFFGPGTRLTVL.

This chain uses TRBV7-2 with TRBJ1-2; D is uncertain. CDR1 SGHTA and CDR2 FQGNSA come from the germline V gene. With 2 bases removed from V and 2 bases from J, the gap between germline ends came to 9 bases. The CDR3 spans 14 residues. The CDR3, as DNA: TGTGCCAGCAGCTTACTCACGGAGAACTATGGCTACACCTTC. Its translation is CASSLLTENYGYTF. Full variable domain (missing parts from reference TRBV7-2 and TRBJ1-2): GAGVSQSPSNKVTEKGKDVELRCDPISGHTALYWYRQSLGQGLEFLIYFQGNSAPDKSGLPSDRFSAERTGGSVSTLTIQRTQQEDSAVYLCASSLLTENYGYTFGSGTRLTVV.

This clone was counted only a few times. The J gene is TRBJ2-5, the V gene TRBV10-3; TRBD1 is a possible D gene (5 bases). Per germline, CDR1 ENHRY and CDR2 SYGVKD. V lost 1 base, J lost 4 bases, and 13 bases lay in between. The CDR3 totals 15 residues. The CDR3 sequence: CAISEFQGQGETQYF. CDR3 bases: TGTGCCATCAGTGAGTTCCAGGGCCAGGGAGAGACCCAGTACTTC.